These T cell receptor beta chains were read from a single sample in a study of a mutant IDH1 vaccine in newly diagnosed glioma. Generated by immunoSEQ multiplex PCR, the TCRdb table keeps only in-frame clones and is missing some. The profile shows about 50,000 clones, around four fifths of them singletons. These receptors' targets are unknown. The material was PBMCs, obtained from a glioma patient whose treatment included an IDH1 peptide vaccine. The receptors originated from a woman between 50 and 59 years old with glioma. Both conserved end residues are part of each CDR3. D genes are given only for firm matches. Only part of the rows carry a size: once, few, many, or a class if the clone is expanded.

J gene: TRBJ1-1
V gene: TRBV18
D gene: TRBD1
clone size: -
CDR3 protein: CASSLKTGGGNTEAFF
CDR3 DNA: TGTGCCAGCTCTCTCAAGACAGGGGGTGGAAACACTGAAGCTTTCTTT

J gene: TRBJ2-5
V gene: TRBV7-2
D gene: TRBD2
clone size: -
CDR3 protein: CASSTGLAGGLETQYF
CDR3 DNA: TGTGCCAGCAGCACGGGACTAGCGGGGGGGTTAGAGACCCAGTACTTC

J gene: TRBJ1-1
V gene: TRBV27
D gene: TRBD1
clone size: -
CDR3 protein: CASSYHTTGGAFVAEAFF
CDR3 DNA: TGTGCCAGCAGCTATCATACCACAGGGGGCGCATTTGTAGCTGAAGCTTTCTTT

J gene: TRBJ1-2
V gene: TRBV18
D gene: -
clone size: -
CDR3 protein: CASSRFEDTRRSHYGYTF
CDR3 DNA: TGTGCCAGCTCACGTTTCGAGGACACTCGACGATCACACTATGGCTACACCTTC

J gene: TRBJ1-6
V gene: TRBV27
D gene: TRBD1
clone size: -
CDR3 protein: CASRSGGVGNSPLHF
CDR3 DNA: TGTGCCAGCAGGTCAGGGGGCGTAGGAAATTCACCCCTCCACTTT

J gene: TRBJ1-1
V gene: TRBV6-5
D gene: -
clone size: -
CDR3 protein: CASSYSRGEAFF
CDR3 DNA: TGTGCCAGCAGTTACTCGAGGGGTGAAGCTTTCTTT

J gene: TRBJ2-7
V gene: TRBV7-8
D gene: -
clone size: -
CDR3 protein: CASSVLSGAKSYEQYF
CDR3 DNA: TGTGCCAGCAGCGTCCTGTCAGGGGCGAAGTCCTACGAGCAGTACTTC

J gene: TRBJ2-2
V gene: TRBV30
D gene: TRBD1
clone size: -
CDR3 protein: CAWRPRQGSNTGELFF
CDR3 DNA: TGTGCCTGGAGGCCCAGACAGGGATCCAACACCGGGGAGCTGTTTTTT

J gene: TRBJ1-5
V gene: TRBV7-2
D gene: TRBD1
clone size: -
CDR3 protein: CASSTRQGATQPQHF
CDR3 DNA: TGTGCCAGCAGCACACGACAGGGGGCTACTCAGCCCCAGCATTTT

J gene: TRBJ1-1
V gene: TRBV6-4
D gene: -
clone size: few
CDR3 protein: CASSGQQNTEAFF
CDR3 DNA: TGTGCCAGCAGCGGACAGCAGAACACTGAAGCTTTCTTT

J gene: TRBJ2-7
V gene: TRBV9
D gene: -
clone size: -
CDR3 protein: CASSVDPDFSYEQYF
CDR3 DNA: TGTGCCAGCAGCGTAGATCCTGACTTCTCCTACGAGCAGTACTTC

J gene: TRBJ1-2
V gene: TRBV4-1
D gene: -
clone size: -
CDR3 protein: CASSQGSNSYGYTF
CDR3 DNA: TGCGCCAGCAGCCAAGGATCCAACTCGTATGGCTACACCTTC

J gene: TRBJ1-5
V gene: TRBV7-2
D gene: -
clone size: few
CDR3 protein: CASSLDNSQPQHF
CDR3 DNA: TGTGCCAGCAGCTTGGACAACAGTCAGCCCCAGCATTTT

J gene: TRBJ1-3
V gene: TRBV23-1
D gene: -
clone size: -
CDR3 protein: CASSHSAPQAFFSGNTIYF
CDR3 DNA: TGCGCCAGCAGTCATTCGGCCCCACAGGCATTCTTCTCTGGAAACACCATATATTTT

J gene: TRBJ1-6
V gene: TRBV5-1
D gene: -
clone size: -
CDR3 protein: CASSLGGDPYNSPLHF
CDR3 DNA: TGCGCCAGCAGCTTGGGAGGGGACCCCTATAATTCACCCCTCCACTTT

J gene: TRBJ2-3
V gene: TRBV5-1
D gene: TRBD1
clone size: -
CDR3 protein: CASSPGTEFSSTDTQYF
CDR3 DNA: TGCGCCAGCAGCCCGGGGACAGAGTTTAGTAGCACAGATACGCAGTATTTT

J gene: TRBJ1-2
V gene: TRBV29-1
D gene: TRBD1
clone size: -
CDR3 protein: CSVGQGVKYGYTF
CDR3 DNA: TGCAGCGTTGGACAGGGGGTGAAATATGGCTACACCTTC

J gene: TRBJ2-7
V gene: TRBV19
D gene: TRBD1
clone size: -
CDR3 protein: CASSPTGQRIYEQYF
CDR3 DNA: TGTGCCAGTAGCCCGACGGGACAGAGAATCTACGAGCAGTACTTC

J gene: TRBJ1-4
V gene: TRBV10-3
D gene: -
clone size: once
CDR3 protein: CAISNKGATNEKLFF
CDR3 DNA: TGTGCCATCAGTAACAAGGGAGCAACTAATGAAAAACTGTTTTTT

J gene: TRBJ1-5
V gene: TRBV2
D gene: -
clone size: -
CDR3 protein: CASTRRSENQPQHF
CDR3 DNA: TGTGCCTCCACAAGGCGGAGTGAGAATCAGCCCCAGCATTTT

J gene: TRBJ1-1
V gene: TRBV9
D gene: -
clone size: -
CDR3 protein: CASSAMTGVGTEAFF
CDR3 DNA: TGTGCCAGCAGCGCCATGACAGGAGTTGGCACTGAAGCTTTCTTT

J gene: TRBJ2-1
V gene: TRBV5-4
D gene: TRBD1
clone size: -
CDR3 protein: CASSSPGQGSEQFF
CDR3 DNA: TGTGCCAGCAGCTCACCGGGACAGGGAAGTGAGCAGTTCTTC

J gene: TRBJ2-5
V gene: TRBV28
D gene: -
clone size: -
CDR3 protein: CASSTSREETQYF
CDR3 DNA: TGTGCCAGCAGTACAAGCAGGGAGGAGACCCAGTACTTC

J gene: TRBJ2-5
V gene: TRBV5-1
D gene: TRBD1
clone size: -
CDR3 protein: CASSIGQGGLTQYF
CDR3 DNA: TGCGCCAGCAGCATAGGACAGGGGGGTTTGACCCAGTACTTC